This TCR beta chain originates from a study of T-cell reconstitution after alpha-beta-depleted transplantation in children. In this sample, this clonotype turned up many times. V lost 6 bases to trimming and J lost 3 bases, with 22 bases between them. The CDR3 is 17 amino acids. Unique molecular identifiers featured in how the TCRbeta library was prepared. One entry per CDR3 protein, called by TCRdb with MiXCR from the PCR reads. The sample has some 240,000 distinct CDR3 sequences, approximately 9.8% seen once; the top ten hold 5.1%. The chain combines TRBV12-3 or TRBV12-4 with TRBJ2-3; D tentatively fits TRBD1 or TRBD2 (5 bases each). Sample: PBMCs from the stem cell graft donor, taken from the stem cell graft. This TCR came from a human donor who donated a stem cell graft to a child with SCID. The CDR3 bases are TGTGCCAGCAGCTATGGGATGGGGCTAGCCGTAACAGATACGCAGTATTTT. Translating it yields CASSYGMGLAVTDTQYF.